This T cell receptor (beta chain) derives from a study of T cells in Graves' hyperthyroidism and ophthalmopathy. General study results and limits: The model anticipated ophthalmopathy a median approximately 6.5 months pre-onset. Ophthalmopathy was distinguished from stable hyperthyroidism by 13 V-J signatures.

Between the trimmed V and J ends, which lost 1 base and 2 bases, there was a span of 9 bases. The germline CDR1 and CDR2 sequences are MGHDK and SYGVNS. This CDR3 contains 14 residues. This clonotype was picked up a small number of times. Its specificity is not known. Amplification yielded TCR beta CDR3 regions, with RNA transcripts as the source. TCR CDR3 underwent first-round RT-PCR with the HTBI primer set. In TCRdb, the multiplex PCR reads were re-called with MiXCR into one record per CDR3 protein. The profile covers 300,000 to 500,000 distinct CDR3 sequences, with 15% appearing a single time and approximately 30% taken by the ten largest. Graves' hyperthyroidism without ophthalmopathy progression within 18 months was termed stable. Patients with uncontrolled infections, other autoimmune diseases, pregnancy or lactation were excluded.

This receptor was obtained from a woman between 25 and 40 years old with Graves' hyperthyroidism. The V gene is TRBV25-1, the J gene TRBJ2-7; a possible D gene is TRBD2 (5 bases). Specimen: blood. The CDR3 reads CASSELGSTYEQYF. CDR3 bases: TGTGCCAGCAGTGAATTAGGGAGCACCTACGAGCAGTACTTC.